Below are 11 T cell receptor beta chains sequenced from a single sample in a study of T cell responses to AZD1222 COVID-19 vaccine (dated by TCRdb to the early 2020s). Library preparation employed the immunoSEQ multiplex PCR assay. As stored in TCRdb, this immuneACCESS dataset retains in-frame rearrangements with V and J assigned. A fraction of the clones does not appear; measured against another copy, unresolved V genes explain less than half of the discrepancy, and the remainder lacks a known reason. Present in this sample are over 150,000 clones, about 87% of which were seen just once. The ten largest account for less than 3.5% of the sample. The sample's time point, from its label and the paper: baseline before first vaccination. Sequenced here: peripheral blood, sampled on day 0 of AZD1222 vaccination. The receptors here all came from an adult in good health.

The V and J genes are TRBV7-6 and TRBJ2-7; D remains ambiguous. The germline V gene encodes CDR1 SGHVS and CDR2 FNYEAQ. V lost 1 base, J lost 0 bases, and 10 bases lay in between. CDR3 size: 15 residues. The DNA for the CDR3 is TGTGCCAGCAGCTTAGAATCTGGGTTCTCCTACGAGCAGTACTTC. Protein sequence: CASSLESGFSYEQYF.

The rearrangement uses TRBV7-8 and TRBJ2-2; tentative D call: TRBD1 (6 bases). Germline V lookup: CDR1 SGHVS, CDR2 FQNEAQ. V was pared by 5 bases and J by 6 bases, with 10 bases between. The CDR3 loop spans 13 amino acids. The CDR3 DNA reads TGTGCCAGCAGCCGGGACATCGCCGGGGAGCTGTTTTTT. This codes for CASSRDIAGELFF. The entire variable domain, with the rest obtained from reference TRBV7-8 and TRBJ2-2, is as follows: GAGVSQSPRYKVAKRGQDVALRCDPISGHVSLFWYQQALGQGPEFLTYFQNEAQLDKSGLPSDRFFAERPEGSVSTLKIQRTQQEDSAVYLCASSRDIAGELFFGEGSRLTVL.

This clone was counted between two and nine times. V gene TRBV25-1 combines with J gene TRBJ2-3, with D perhaps matching TRBD1 or TRBD2 (5 bases each). The CDR3 spans 16 residues. The germline gives CDR1 MGHDK, CDR2 SYGVNS. Trimming cost V 1 base and J 2 bases, with 13 bases left between them. CDR3 in amino acids: CASSESRETTTDTQYF. The CDR3 nucleotides read TGTGCCAGCAGTGAATCCAGGGAGACCACCACAGATACGCAGTATTTT.

The V gene is TRBV19, the J gene TRBJ1-4; D remains ambiguous. This CDR3 region has 15 residues. The ends were cut back, 6 bases at V and 7 bases at J, with 18 bases in the middle. The germline V gene has CDR1 LNHDA and CDR2 SQIVND (reference sequence). The CDR3: CASSNREAGGEKLFF. The CDR3 DNA sequence: TGTGCCAGTAGCAATAGGGAGGCCGGAGGTGAAAAACTGTTTTTT.

V gene TRBV3-1 (or the pseudogene TRBV3-2) combines with J gene TRBJ2-6; TRBD1 aligns across 7 bases. The CDR3 contains 17 residues. Unmatched junction bases numbered 6, after V lost 4 bases and J lost 0 bases. Germline loops: CDR1 LGHDT, CDR2 YNNKEL (reference sequence). The CDR3 region is CASSPQGPGSGANVLTF. The CDR3 DNA reads TGTGCCAGCAGCCCACAGGGGCCCGGCTCTGGGGCCAACGTCCTGACTTTC.

V and J are TRBV3-1 (or the pseudogene TRBV3-2) and TRBJ1-4; D is undetermined. This CDR3 is 14 amino acids long. Trimming stripped 1 base from V and 11 bases from J, with 14 bases between. CDR1 and CDR2 from the germline V gene are LGHDT and YNNKEL (reference sequence). CDR3 sequence reads: CASSQAGEDGKLFF. Written as DNA, the CDR3 is TGTGCCAGCAGCCAAGCCGGGGAGGACGGGAAACTGTTTTTT.

J is TRBJ2-3 and V is TRBV2, with 8 bases that match TRBD2. Germline trimming cut 11 bases from V and 2 bases from J; bases unmatched to any gene: 9. This CDR3 spans 14 amino acids. CDR1 and CDR2 from the germline V gene are SNHLY and FYNNEI. CDR3 in amino acids: CAVKLAAHTDTQYF. The DNA of the CDR3 is TGTGCCGTCAAACTAGCGGCCCACACAGATACGCAGTATTTT.

In this sample, this clone turned up once. This chain connects TRBV6-2 or TRBV6-3 to TRBJ2-7; tentative D call: TRBD1 (6 bases). This CDR3 is built from 16 residues. V was cut by 2 bases and J by 0 bases, with 14 bases left in between. Looked up from germline, CDR1 is MNHEY and CDR2 is SVGEGT. The CDR3 sequence: CASSYARTALSYEQYF. The CDR3 bases are TGTGCCAGCAGTTACGCGCGGACAGCACTCTCCTACGAGCAGTACTTC.

The chain combines TRBV7-2 with TRBJ2-3; the match to TRBD1 covers 8 bases. V shed 4 bases, J shed 9 bases, and the junction held 12 bases outside the gene matches. The CDR3 is 15 amino acids. CDR1 SGHTA and CDR2 FQGNSA come from the germline V gene. This CDR3 is CASSSPGGRQATQYF. CDR3 bases: TGTGCCAGCAGCTCCCCAGGGGGCCGACAAGCCACGCAGTATTTT.

Points on this clone: Germline is not matched at one junction end, which may reflect a read error. This chain connects TRBV5-8 to TRBJ1-4; a possible D gene is TRBD1 (5 bases). CDR1 and CDR2 from the germline V gene are SGHTS and YDEGEE. CDR3 length equals 14 residues. The CDR3 here is CASSLVGTSEKLFF. In nucleotides, the CDR3 is TGTGCCAGCAGCTTGGTGGGGACTAGTGAAAAACTGTTTTTT.

V is TRBV7-2 and J is TRBJ1-1; TRBD1 agrees at 8 bases. The CDR3 sequence is 14 residues long. V was pared by 5 bases and J by 1 base, with 3 bases of the junction left unmatched. The germline gives CDR1 SGHTA, CDR2 FQGNSA. CDR3 sequence (DNA): TGTGCCAGCAGCACAGGGGGAGGGAACACTGAAGCTTTCTTT. This encodes CASSTGGGNTEAFF.